This T cell receptor beta chain was sequenced in a study of blood T cell repertoires in COVID-19. Overall study: Spain, Italy and the United States supplied samples that represented acute and convalescent COVID-19. Sources were T cells, B-cell-depleted T cells, or PBMCs; the material itself was cDNA or gDNA.

This clone was detected once. Produced via immunoSEQ multiplex PCR; TCRdb's table is partial and in-frame only. The sample records about 60,000 clones, just under 85% being singletons. What was sequenced was peripheral blood. This clonotype was sampled from a man between 60 and 75 years old with acute or convalescent COVID-19.

This CDR3 reads CATSGGGDRGPQETQYF. In nucleotides, the CDR3 is TGTGCCACCAGTGGGGGGGGAGACAGGGGACCTCAAGAGACCCAGTACTTC. V and J are TRBV24-1 and TRBJ2-5, with D tentatively TRBD1 (8 bases). This CDR3 region has 17 residues. Trimming took 5 bases from V and 2 from J, leaving 20 bases between them. Per germline, CDR1 KGHDR and CDR2 SFDVKD.